The 2 T cell receptor beta chains below come from one sample, sequenced in a study of blood T cell repertoires in COVID-19 (TCRdb year 2020). Library construction relied on the immunoSEQ multiplex PCR assay. The immuneACCESS repertoire file appears here via TCRdb, limited to in-frame rearrangements. These files lack a portion of the clones; in checked studies, under half of the deficit traces to unresolved V genes, and the cause of the others is not known. This sample holds about 160,000 clones; 90% to 95% were observed only once. Around 4.6% of the sample lies in the top ten. Input material: peripheral blood. Receptors were obtained from a woman aged 50 to 60 with acute or convalescent COVID-19.

The chain links TRBV11-2 to TRBJ1-1, with D tentatively TRBD1 (5 bases). The germline V gene has CDR1 SGHAT and CDR2 FQNNGV. CDR3 length: 12 amino acids. V was cut by 1 base and J by 10 bases, with 10 bases left in between. CDR3 bases: TGTGCCAGCAGCTTAGCCAGGGTAGCAGCTTTCTTT. As protein: CASSLARVAAFF.

This chain joins TRBV28 and TRBJ1-2; D remains unclear. Trimming pared 6 bases from V and 8 bases from J, leaving 16 bases between. Per the germline V gene, CDR1 is MDHEN and CDR2 is SYDVKM. The CDR3 covers 13 residues. Here the CDR3 DNA reads TGTGCCAGCAGCCCTCCCGTAAGAGTCGGCTACACCTTC. Residues: CASSPPVRVGYTF.